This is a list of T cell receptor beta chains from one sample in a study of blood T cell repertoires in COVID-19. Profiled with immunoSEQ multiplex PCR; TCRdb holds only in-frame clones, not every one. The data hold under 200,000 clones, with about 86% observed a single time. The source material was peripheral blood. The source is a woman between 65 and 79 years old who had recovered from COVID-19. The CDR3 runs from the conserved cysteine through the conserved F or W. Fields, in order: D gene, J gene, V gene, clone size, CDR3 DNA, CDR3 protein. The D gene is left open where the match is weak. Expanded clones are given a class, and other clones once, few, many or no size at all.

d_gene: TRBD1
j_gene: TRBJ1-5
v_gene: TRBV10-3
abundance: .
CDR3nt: TGTGCCATCAGTGGCGCAGGGGGTCAGCCCCAGCATTTT
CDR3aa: CAISGAGGQPQHF

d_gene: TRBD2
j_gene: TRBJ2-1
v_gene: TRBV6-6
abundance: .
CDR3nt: TGTGCCAGCAGTACCAGGACTAGCCGATCCTACAATGAGCAGTTCTTC
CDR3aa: CASSTRTSRSYNEQFF

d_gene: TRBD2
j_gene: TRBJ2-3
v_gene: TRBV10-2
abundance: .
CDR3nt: TGCGCCAGCAGGGCCGGACTAGCTCTAAGGAGCACAGATACGCAGTATTTT
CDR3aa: CASRAGLALRSTDTQYF

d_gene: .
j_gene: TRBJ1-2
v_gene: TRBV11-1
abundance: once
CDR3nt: TGTGCCAGCAGCCGTGCGGGGGCCTATGGCTACACCTTC
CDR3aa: CASSRAGAYGYTF

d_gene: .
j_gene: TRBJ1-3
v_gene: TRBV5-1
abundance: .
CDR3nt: TGCGCCAGCAGCCAACAGGGAACCGGAAACACCATATATTTT
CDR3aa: CASSQQGTGNTIYF

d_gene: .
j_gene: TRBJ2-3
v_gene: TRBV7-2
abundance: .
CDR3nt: TGTGCCAGCAGCCCCGGGGGAAGGGGCCCCACAGATACGCAGTATTTT
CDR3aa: CASSPGGRGPTDTQYF

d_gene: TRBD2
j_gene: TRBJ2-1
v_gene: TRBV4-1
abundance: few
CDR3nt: TGCGCCAGCCGTCCCTGGGGGACTAGCGGGGTCAATGAGCAGTTCTTC
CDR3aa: CASRPWGTSGVNEQFF

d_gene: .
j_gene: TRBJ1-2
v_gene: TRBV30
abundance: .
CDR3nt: TGTGCCTGGAGTAAGTTTTGGACAGCGCAGAGCTATGGCTACACCTTC
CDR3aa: CAWSKFWTAQSYGYTF

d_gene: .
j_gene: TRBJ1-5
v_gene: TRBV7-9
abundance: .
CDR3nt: TGTGCCAGCAGCTTTCCAGATCAGCCCCAGCATTTT
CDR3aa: CASSFPDQPQHF

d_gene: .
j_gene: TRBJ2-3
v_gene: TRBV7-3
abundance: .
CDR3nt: TGTGCCAGCAGCTTAACCCCTTTCCCCACAGATACGCAGTATTTT
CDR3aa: CASSLTPFPTDTQYF

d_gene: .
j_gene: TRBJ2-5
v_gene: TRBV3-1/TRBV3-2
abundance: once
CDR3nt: TGTGCCAGCAGCCCCACGCGAGGGGGTGGGACCCAGTACTTC
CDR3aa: CASSPTRGGGTQYF

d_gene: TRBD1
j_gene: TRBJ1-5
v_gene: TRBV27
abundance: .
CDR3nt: TGTGCCAGCAGTACAGACAGGGGCCAGCCCCAGCATTTT
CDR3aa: CASSTDRGQPQHF

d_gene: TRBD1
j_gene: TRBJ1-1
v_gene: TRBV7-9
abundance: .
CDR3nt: TGTGCCAGCAGACCCGACAGGGGCGTGAACACTGAAGCTTTCTTT
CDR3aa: CASRPDRGVNTEAFF

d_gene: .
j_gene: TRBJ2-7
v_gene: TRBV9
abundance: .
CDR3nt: TGTGCCAGCAGCCCCCTTCGGGGTGAGCAGTACTTC
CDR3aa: CASSPLRGEQYF

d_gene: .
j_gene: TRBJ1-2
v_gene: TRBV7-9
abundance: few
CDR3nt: TGTGCCAGCAGCCAGGGGACTAACTATGGCTACACCTTC
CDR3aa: CASSQGTNYGYTF

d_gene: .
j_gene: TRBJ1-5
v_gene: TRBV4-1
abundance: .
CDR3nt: TGCGCCAGCAGCCATGAGGACACTTGGGGCAATCAGCCCCAGCATTTT
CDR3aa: CASSHEDTWGNQPQHF

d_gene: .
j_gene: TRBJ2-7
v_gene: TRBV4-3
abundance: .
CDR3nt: TGCGCCAGCAGCCAAGTAGCCCGGGACTCCCGTGGGCAGTACTTC
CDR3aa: CASSQVARDSRGQYF

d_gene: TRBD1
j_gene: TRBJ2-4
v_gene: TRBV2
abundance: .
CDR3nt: TGTGCCAGCAGTGAGCGGACAGGGGTTCAGTACTTC
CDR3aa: CASSERTGVQYF

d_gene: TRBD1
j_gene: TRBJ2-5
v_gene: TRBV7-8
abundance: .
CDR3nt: TGTGCCAGCAGCCGGGGCAGGGGGCCCCGGGAGACCCAGTACTTC
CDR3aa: CASSRGRGPRETQYF

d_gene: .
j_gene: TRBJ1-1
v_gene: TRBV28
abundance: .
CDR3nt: TGTGCCAGCATGGCCCTGAAGAAGACTTTCTTT
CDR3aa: CASMALKKTFF

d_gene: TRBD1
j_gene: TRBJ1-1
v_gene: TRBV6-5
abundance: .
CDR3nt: TGTGCCAGCAGTCCAAACGGAGGGCAGGGGGCCCGAGCTTTCTTT
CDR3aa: CASSPNGGQGARAFF

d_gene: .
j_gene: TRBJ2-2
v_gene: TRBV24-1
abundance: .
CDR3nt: TGTGCCACCAGTGCCCATACAGGTGGGGCCGGGGAGCTGTTTTTT
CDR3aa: CATSAHTGGAGELFF

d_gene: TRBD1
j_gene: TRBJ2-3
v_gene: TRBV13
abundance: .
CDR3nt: TGTGCCAGCAGGGAGACAGGGGGCCAAGATACGCAGTATTTT
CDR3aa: CASRETGGQDTQYF

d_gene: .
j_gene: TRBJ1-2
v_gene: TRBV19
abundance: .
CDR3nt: TGTGCCAGTAGTACCGCCCTCCCGGGGGAGAATGGCTACACCTTC
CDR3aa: CASSTALPGENGYTF

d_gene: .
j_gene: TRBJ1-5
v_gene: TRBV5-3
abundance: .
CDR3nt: TGTGCCAGAAGCCGACGCCGCGTGAGCGATCAGCCCCAGCATTTT
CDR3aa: CARSRRRVSDQPQHF

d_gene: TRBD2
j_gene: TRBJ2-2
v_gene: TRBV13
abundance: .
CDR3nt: TGTGCCAGCAGCCCCGGGACTAGCGGGAACACCGGGGAGCTGTTTTTT
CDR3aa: CASSPGTSGNTGELFF

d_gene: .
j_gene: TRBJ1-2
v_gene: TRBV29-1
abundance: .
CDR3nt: TGCAGCGTTATTCCGGGGAACTATGGCTACACCTTC
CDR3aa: CSVIPGNYGYTF

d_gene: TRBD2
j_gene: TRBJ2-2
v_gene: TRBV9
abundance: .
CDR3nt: TGTGCCAGCAGCGTAGAGGGGACTAGGAACACCGGGGAGCTGTTTTTT
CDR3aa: CASSVEGTRNTGELFF

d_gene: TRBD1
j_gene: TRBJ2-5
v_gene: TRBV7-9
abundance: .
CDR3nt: TGTGCCAGCAGCTTAGCACCGGACAGGGAGACCCAGTACTTC
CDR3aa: CASSLAPDRETQYF